The present T cell receptor beta chain was sequenced within a study of shared clonotypes between healthy human individuals. Germline CDR1 SGHTS, CDR2 YDEGEE. V was pared by 4 bases and J by 1 base, with 12 bases between. This CDR3 region has 15 residues. Naive CD45RA+ and memory CD45RA-negative subsets were split from CD4+ cells. Generated by immunoSEQ multiplex PCR, the TCRdb table keeps only in-frame clones and is missing some. The table includes roughly 1,100,000 clones, around 75% detected once. The V gene is TRBV5-8, the J gene TRBJ1-5; possibly TRBD1 for D (5 bases). The TCR originated in a man aged 18 to 29 in good health. Source material: memory CD4+ T cells sorted from blood. Subset defined: CD45RA-negative fraction. The CDR3 DNA sequence: TGTGCCAGCAGCACCCTCGGGGGGAGCAATCAGCCCCAGCATTTT. Its protein is CASSTLGGSNQPQHF.